The rows below give T cell receptor beta chains drawn from one sample of a study of identical twins. A single record per CDR3 protein comes from TCRdb applying MiXCR to the 5' RACE reads. The data show a few hundred thousand distinct CDR3 sequences, 9% to 15% seen once. These same records also appear under a second study, on yellow fever vaccine responses in identical twins.

The sequenced sample was CD8+ T cells sorted from blood. The receptors were gathered from a woman aged 18-35 years in good health. Both conserved end residues are part of each CDR3. D genes are given only for firm matches. A row's size may be missing; if present it is once, few, many or a size class.

TRBD1	TRBV12-3/TRBV12-4	few	TRBJ2-1	CASSPGQGFNEQFF	TGTGCCAGCAGTCCGGGACAGGGATTCAATGAGCAGTTCTTC
.	TRBV7-7	.	TRBJ1-5	CASSLAVNQPQHF	TGTGCCAGCAGCTTAGCGGTCAATCAGCCCCAGCATTTT
.	TRBV27	.	TRBJ1-5	CASSPRLGGNQPQHF	TGTGCCAGCAGCCCCCGTTTAGGGGGCAATCAGCCCCAGCATTTT
TRBD1	TRBV12-3/TRBV12-4	few	TRBJ2-1	CASSLGQGLYEQFF	TGTGCCAGCAGTTTGGGACAGGGGCTTTATGAGCAGTTCTTC
TRBD1	TRBV28	.	TRBJ2-5	CASSSAQTTADRERKTQYF	TGTGCCAGCAGCAGCGCCCAAACTACCGCCGACAGGGAGCGAAAGACCCAGTACTTC
.	TRBV20-1	.	TRBJ2-1	CSARDVHGGTRGYEQFF	TGCAGTGCTAGAGATGTTCACGGGGGCACCCGGGGTTATGAGCAGTTCTTC
.	TRBV20-1	many	TRBJ1-1	CSAKTQDRDTEAFF	TGCAGTGCTAAGACTCAGGACAGAGACACTGAAGCTTTCTTT
TRBD2	TRBV4-2	few	TRBJ2-2	CASSPRTSGKTWGGELFF	TGTGCCAGCAGCCCGAGGACTAGCGGGAAGACTTGGGGCGGGGAGCTGTTTTTT
TRBD2	TRBV15	many	TRBJ2-1	CATERGYSYNEQFF	TGTGCCACGGAGCGGGGCTACTCCTACAATGAGCAGTTCTTC
.	TRBV16	many	TRBJ1-5	CASSGQSNQPQHF	TGTGCCAGCAGTGGACAGAGCAATCAGCCCCAGCATTTT
TRBD2	TRBV4-2	few	TRBJ2-3	CASSPDPLAGTTDTQYF	TGTGCCAGCAGCCCGGATCCACTAGCGGGAACCACAGATACGCAGTATTTT
.	TRBV3-1	few	TRBJ2-3	CACSQDERNTDTQYF	TGTGCCTGCAGCCAAGACGAGCGGAACACAGATACGCAGTATTTT
.	TRBV20-1	.	TRBJ1-2	CSADRAYNGSYGYTF	TGCAGTGCTGACAGAGCTTATAACGGAAGCTATGGCTACACCTTC
.	TRBV4-1	.	TRBJ2-6	CASSQTGVVSGANVLTF	TGCGCCAGCAGCCAAACGGGGGTCGTCTCTGGGGCCAACGTCCTGACTTTC
.	TRBV13	many	TRBJ2-2	CASSLGLLTGELFF	TGTGCCAGCAGCTTAGGGCTACTCACCGGGGAGCTGTTTTTT
TRBD2	TRBV12-5	.	TRBJ2-6	CASGSLAGGNSGANVLTF	TGTGCTAGTGGTTCCCTAGCGGGAGGGAACTCTGGGGCCAACGTCCTGACTTTC
TRBD2	TRBV9	.	TRBJ2-1	CASSVATSGRHNEQFF	TGTGCCAGCAGCGTAGCTACTAGCGGGAGACACAATGAGCAGTTCTTC
TRBD1	TRBV25-1	few	TRBJ1-1	CASSEDREKNTEAFF	TGTGCCAGCAGTGAGGACAGGGAAAAGAACACTGAAGCTTTCTTT
TRBD2	TRBV25-1	.	TRBJ2-7	CASETSGRVSYEQYF	TGTGCCAGCGAGACTAGCGGGAGAGTCAGCTACGAGCAGTACTTC
TRBD2	TRBV20-1	.	TRBJ2-7	CSARDASGIRAEEQYF	TGCAGTGCTAGAGATGCTAGCGGGATAAGGGCTGAGGAGCAGTACTTC